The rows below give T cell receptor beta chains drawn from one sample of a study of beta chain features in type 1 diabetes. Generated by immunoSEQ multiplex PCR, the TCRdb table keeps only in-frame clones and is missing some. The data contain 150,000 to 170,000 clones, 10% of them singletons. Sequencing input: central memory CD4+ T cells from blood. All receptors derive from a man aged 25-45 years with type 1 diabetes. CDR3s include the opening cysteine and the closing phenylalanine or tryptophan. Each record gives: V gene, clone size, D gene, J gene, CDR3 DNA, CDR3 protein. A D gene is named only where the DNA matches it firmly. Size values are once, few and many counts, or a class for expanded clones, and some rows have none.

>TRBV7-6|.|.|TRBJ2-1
TGTGCCAGCAGCCTCAAACTAGCAGGTTACAATGAGCAGTTCTTC
CASSLKLAGYNEQFF
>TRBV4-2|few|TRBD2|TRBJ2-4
TGTGCCAGCAGTTCCCGGCGCGCTAGCGGAACCATTCAGTACTTC
CASSSRRASGTIQYF
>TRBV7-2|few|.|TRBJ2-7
TGTGCCAGCAGCCGGGCTCGGGGGGCGGGGGCCTACGAGCAGTACTTC
CASSRARGAGAYEQYF
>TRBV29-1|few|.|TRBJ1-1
TGCAGCGTGGATCCCTTTTGGGGCCAGGACACTGAAGCTTTCTTT
CSVDPFWGQDTEAFF
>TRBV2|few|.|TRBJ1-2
TGTGCCAGCAGTCCGGGAGCTCTTATTCAGTATCGCTATGGCTACACCTTC
CASSPGALIQYRYGYTF
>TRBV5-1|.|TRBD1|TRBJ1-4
TGCGCCAGCAGCTTGGGACAGGGACCAACTAATGAAAAACTGTTTTTT
CASSLGQGPTNEKLFF
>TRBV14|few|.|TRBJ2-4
TGTGCCAGCAGCCAATTGAACTTACGACAAGGACTAGCCAAAAACATTCAGTACTTC
CASSQLNLRQGLAKNIQYF
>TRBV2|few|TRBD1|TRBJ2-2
TGTGCCAGCAGGGAAAGGGGACAGGGGAACACCGGGGAGCTGTTTTTT
CASRERGQGNTGELFF
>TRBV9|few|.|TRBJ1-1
TGTGCCAGCAGCGTCACCTCCGGGGTTAACACTGAAGCTTTCTTT
CASSVTSGVNTEAFF
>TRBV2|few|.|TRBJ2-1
TGTGCCAGCAACCGGACTCCCGGACTTGGGCAGTTCTTC
CASNRTPGLGQFF
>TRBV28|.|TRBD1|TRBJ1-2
TGTGCCAGCAGTTTAATTGGACAGGGGGCACGTGGCTACACCTTC
CASSLIGQGARGYTF
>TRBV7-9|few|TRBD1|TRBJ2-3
TGTGCCAGCAGCACCCGGGACAGGGGGGCGGATACGCAGTATTTT
CASSTRDRGADTQYF
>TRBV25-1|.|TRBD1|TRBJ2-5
TGTGCCAGCAGTGAAGGGACAGATGAGACCCAGTACTTC
CASSEGTDETQYF
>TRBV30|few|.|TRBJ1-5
TGTGCCTGGAACAGGGACGGCAATCAGCCCCAGCATTTT
CAWNRDGNQPQHF
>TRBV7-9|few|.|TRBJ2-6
TGTGCCAGCAGCTTAGATGTATCTGGGGCCAACGTCCTGACTTTC
CASSLDVSGANVLTF
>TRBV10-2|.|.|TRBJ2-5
TGCGCCAGCAGGGTGTCTGGGCTCGAAGAGACCCAGTACTTC
CASRVSGLEETQYF
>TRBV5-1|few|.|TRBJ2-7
TGCGCCAGCAGCTTGTCCGGGACAACATTCTACGAGCAGTACTTC
CASSLSGTTFYEQYF
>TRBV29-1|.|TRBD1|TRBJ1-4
TGCAGCGTTGACGGGACAGGGAGCGAAAAACTGTTTTTT
CSVDGTGSEKLFF
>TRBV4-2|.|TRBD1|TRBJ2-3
TGTGCCAGCAGCCAGGCCTCCCAGGGGGCCGCAGATACGCAGTATTTT
CASSQASQGAADTQYF
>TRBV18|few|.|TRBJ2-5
TGTGCCAGCTCACCGGCTACAGGGTTTCAAGAGACCCAGTACTTC
CASSPATGFQETQYF
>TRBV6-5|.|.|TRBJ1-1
TGTGCCACCTCCTTTGCGGGGAACACTGAAGCTTTCTTT
CATSFAGNTEAFF
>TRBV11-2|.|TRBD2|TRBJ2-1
TGTGCCAGCAGCTTAGAGGGGGGGTTTTGGGGTGAGCAGTTCTTC
CASSLEGGFWGEQFF
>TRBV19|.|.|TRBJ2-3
TGTGCCAGTAGCGGCCGCCAGGGCGACACAGATACGCAGTATTTT
CASSGRQGDTDTQYF
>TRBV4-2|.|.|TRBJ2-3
TGTGCCAGCAGCCAGGAAGTAGCGGGACAGACCACAGATACGCAGTATTTT
CASSQEVAGQTTDTQYF
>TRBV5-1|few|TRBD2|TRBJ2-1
TGCGCCAGCAGCCTGGGACTAGCGGTTTACAATGAGCAGTTCTTC
CASSLGLAVYNEQFF
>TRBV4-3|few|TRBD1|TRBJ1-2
TGCGCCAGCAGCCAAGAGGGACAGGGCTATGGCTACACCTTC
CASSQEGQGYGYTF
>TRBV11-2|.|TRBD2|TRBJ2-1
TGTGCCAGCAGCTCCCTTCGGTATAGCGGGAGTCACAATGAGCAGTTCTTC
CASSSLRYSGSHNEQFF
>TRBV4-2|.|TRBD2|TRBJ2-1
TGTGCCAGCCGTAAGCGGGAGGGGTACAATGAGCAGTTCTTC
CASRKREGYNEQFF
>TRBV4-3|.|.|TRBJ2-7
TGCGCCAGCAGCCAAGACGAGCGGCATTTGGCCTACGAGCAGTACTTC
CASSQDERHLAYEQYF
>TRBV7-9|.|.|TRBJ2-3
TGTGCCAGCAGCCCCAGGGCAGATACGCAGTATTTT
CASSPRADTQYF
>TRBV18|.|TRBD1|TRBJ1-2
TGTGCCAGCTCACCACCGGGGGGTTGGGACAGACATGGCTACACCTTC
CASSPPGGWDRHGYTF
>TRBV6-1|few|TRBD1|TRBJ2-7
TGTGCCAGCAGATCTCCTCCAGGGGGCAGAGAGCAGTACTTC
CASRSPPGGREQYF
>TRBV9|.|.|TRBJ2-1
TGTGCCAGCAGCGTATTGGGGAGCTCCTACAATGAGCAGTTCTTC
CASSVLGSSYNEQFF
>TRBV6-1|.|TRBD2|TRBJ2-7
TGTGCCAGCCGGGACTACCTCCCCCGGCAGTACTTC
CASRDYLPRQYF
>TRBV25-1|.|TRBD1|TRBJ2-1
TGTGCCAGCAGTGGGCTAGGGACAGGCCACAATGAGCAGTTCTTC
CASSGLGTGHNEQFF
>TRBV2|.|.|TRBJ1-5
TGTGCCAGTGCGATGAATCGCAATCAGCCCCAGCATTTT
CASAMNRNQPQHF
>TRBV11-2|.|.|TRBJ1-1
TGTGCCAGCAGACCGTACGAGGGTGGAACTGAAGCTTTCTTT
CASRPYEGGTEAFF
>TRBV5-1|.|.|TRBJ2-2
TGCGCCAGCAGCTTGGCAACTGGGGAGCTGTTTTTT
CASSLATGELFF
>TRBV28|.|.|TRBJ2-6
TGTGCCAGCAGTTTTATGGCCAACGTCCTGACTTTC
CASSFMANVLTF
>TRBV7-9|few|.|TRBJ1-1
TGTGCCAGCAGCTCAAGTGGGGGGACTGAAGCTTTCTTT
CASSSSGGTEAFF
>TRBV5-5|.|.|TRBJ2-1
TGTGCCAGCAGCTTTCAGCGTCGTGAGCAGTTCTTC
CASSFQRREQFF
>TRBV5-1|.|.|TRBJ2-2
TGCGCCAGCAGCCCCGTCGGACAGAACACCGGGGAGCTGTTTTTT
CASSPVGQNTGELFF
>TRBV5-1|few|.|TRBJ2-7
TGCGCCAGCAGCCCTGAGGAGGGTCAGCAGTACTTC
CASSPEEGQQYF